The rows below give T cell receptor beta chains drawn from one sample of a study of blood T cell repertoires in COVID-19. Profiling relied on immunoSEQ multiplex PCR, and the TCRdb table lists in-frame clones only, not all of them. The repertoire holds approximately 220,000 clones, more than 85% seen once, with under 0.9% in the top ten. Sequenced: peripheral blood. These receptors were taken from a man in his forties or fifties with acute or convalescent COVID-19. Each CDR3 is given without its conserved first and last residue.

TRBJ2-3,TRBV7-7,13,ASSTGQGATDTQY
TRBJ2-7,TRBV7-9,12,ASSDHRDTYEQY
TRBJ1-2,TRBV4-1,14,ASSQDDRGPIYGYT
TRBJ2-1,TRBV10-3,15,AISGLLLAGGDNEQF
TRBJ1-4,TRBV10-3,12,AISEGGGGEKLF
TRBJ2-3,TRBV4-2,14,ASSQENSGSVDTQY
TRBJ1-5,TRBV21-1,19,ASSNPGHGTGNCYSNQPQH
TRBJ2-1,TRBV6-2/TRBV6-3,12,ASSLTLGFDEQF
TRBJ1-2,TRBV28,10,ASSTQYRGYT
TRBJ1-6,TRBV7-9,13,ASSNGGGNNSPLH